A selection of T cell receptor beta chains follows, all from one sample in a study of blood T cell repertoires in COVID-19. Produced via immunoSEQ multiplex PCR; TCRdb's table is partial and in-frame only. The sample has roughly 63,000 clones; about nine tenths are singletons. Source material: peripheral blood. The source is a woman in her forties or fifties with active or convalescent COVID-19. CDR3s include the opening cysteine and the closing phenylalanine or tryptophan. The order of the fields is clone size, V gene, CDR3 protein. Clone size appears in some rows only: once, few, many, or a class for an expanded clone.

>-|TRBV6-5
CASSSSTGKGETQYF
>-|TRBV12-3/TRBV12-4
CASSYEEF
>-|TRBV4-2
CASSQGDRAQWGEKLFF
>-|TRBV18
CASSPLRDNQPQHF
>-|TRBV2
CASLPRGDGAYEQYF
>-|TRBV7-3
CASSLIGGAASNTGELFF
>-|TRBV5-4
CASSLTGGALGYTF
>-|TRBV29-1
CSVPGTGVVSTEAFF
>-|TRBV2
CASSPRTGGRETQYF
>-|TRBV11-2
CASRVSQVYGYTF
>once|TRBV7-6
CASSPGRGALSTGELFF
>-|TRBV6-2/TRBV6-3
CASSPLDLNTEAFF
>-|TRBV20-1
CSASSGTGLGGYTF
>few|TRBV27
CASSRLGGLGLEEQYF
>once|TRBV27
CASPLPTGAGNTIYF
>few|TRBV6-2/TRBV6-3
CASSNRGNQPQHF
>-|TRBV7-6
CASSSSGGDEQFF
>-|TRBV19
CASSVRDRGWSADTQYF
>-|TRBV12-2
CASRCERTSGTYNEQFF
>-|TRBV30
CAWRAGGEVYTGELFF
>-|TRBV5-6
CASSLGLAGDTQYF
>-|TRBV12-3/TRBV12-4
CASGGGTQYF
>-|TRBV7-9
CASSLADGITDTQYF
>-|TRBV10-3
CAISESASGLYQGTQYF
>-|TRBV9
CASSGTGYGYTF
>-|TRBV27
CASSTSWTAGPYEQYF
>-|TRBV25-1
CASSGTGTYIYGYTF
>-|TRBV5-4
CASSQDRGVSQPQHF
>-|TRBV3-1/TRBV3-2
CASSQREQKHYGYTF
>-|TRBV5-1
CASSLAARAGEKLFF
>-|TRBV7-7
CASSLEQGDIQYF
>-|TRBV5-6
CASSLKNGGERAPLHF
>once|TRBV27
CASSSPGQGMGEQFF
>-|TRBV5-1
CASSPGSGTSTDTQYF
>-|TRBV9
CASSLGREGYEQYF
>-|TRBV5-6
CASSLPGQGPFRGYGYTF
>-|TRBV3-1/TRBV3-2
CASSQNSGTINSPLHF
>-|TRBV5-6
CASSPGQGYNEQFF
>-|TRBV2
CASSVSSGANVLTF
>-|TRBV4-2
CASSHSRAGGPYEQYF
>-|TRBV11-2
CASSLYRQGDNEKLFF
>once|TRBV11-2
CASSFLRGSGKTQYF
>few|TRBV7-9
CASSLERGSYNSPLHF
>-|TRBV9
CASSVAAGLSYEQYF
>-|TRBV13
CASSPGLAYEQYF
>-|TRBV2
CASSAQQGGSYNSPLHF
>-|TRBV9
CASSPTGITGYEQYF
>-|TRBV13
CASSLRGGNTGELFF
>-|TRBV19
CASLDFSGANVLTF
>-|TRBV10-1
CASSPSGRHLNEQFF
>once|TRBV5-4
CASSRRDFPYEQYF
>-|TRBV14
CASSPRTGNTEAFF
>-|TRBV13
CASSSYPQGALGEAFF
>-|TRBV9
CASRGTGNTGELFF